In this sample, the clone carrying this TCR beta chain turned up once. Its antigen is currently unknown. Then a second PCR, running roughly 6 to 11 cycles, was carried out with a sample-barcoded 5' primer and a J-beta primer mix. Each cDNA molecule was tagged by a template-switch adaptor with 12 random nucleotides. Each of the samples gave a minimum of 2.5 million paired-end reads that contained CDR3. TCRdb processed the 5' RACE reads anew with MiXCR; each CDR3 protein has one entry. The sample yields 800,000 to 1,000,000 distinct CDR3 sequences, around 49% seen once. The data are from a study of blood T cells in healthy people across ages. Trimming cost V 6 bases and J 3 bases; bases outside gene matches: 5. The CDR3 extends over 13 amino acids. Germline lookup yields CDR1 DFQATT and CDR2 SNEGSKA (reference sequence). Study-level findings and limits: Changes seen in expanded clonotypes were possibly confounded by donor CMV status left unknown.

Extraction of total RNA produced a minimum of 6 micrograms from each sample. V gene TRBV20-1 combines with J gene TRBJ1-1; the match to TRBD1 covers 9 bases. The sequencing sample was made of blood. The sequence came from a man aged 30 to 45 in good health. This CDR3 is CSAPDRGDTEAFF. Written as DNA, the CDR3 is TGCAGTGCCCCGGACAGGGGAGACACTGAAGCTTTCTTT.